One and the same sample provided the 7 T cell receptor beta chains below, sequenced in a study of cytomegalovirus exposure and HLA in healthy donors. The primer mix had 60 Vbeta and 13 Jbeta primers. Produced via immunoSEQ multiplex PCR; TCRdb's table is partial and in-frame only. The sample carries some 150,000 clones, more than 60% recorded once. The sample was PBMCs. The origin of the receptors is a female donor in good health and CMV-seronegative.

This clone was found a few times. The J gene is TRBJ1-1, the V gene TRBV11-3, with D unclear. The CDR3 loop spans 12 amino acids. The germline V gene encodes CDR1 SGHNT and CDR2 YENEEA. Trimming took off 2 bases at V and 4 bases at J, with 5 bases between the two ends. DNA for the CDR3: TGTGCCAGCAGCTTACTTCGCACTGAAGCTTTCTTT. Translated: CASSLLRTEAFF.

The chain is built from TRBV28 and TRBJ1-4; D perhaps matches TRBD1 (5 bases). The CDR3 covers 15 residues. Trimming cost V 6 bases and J 6 bases, with 17 bases left between them. Germline V gives CDR1 MDHEN, CDR2 SYDVKM. The CDR3 sequence is CASSSSGASYEKLFF. The CDR3 coding sequence is TGTGCCAGCAGCTCCAGCGGGGCAAGTTATGAAAAACTGTTTTTT. The complete variable domain, with remaining parts taken from reference TRBV28 and TRBJ1-4, reads DVKVTQSSRYLVKRTGEKVFLECVQDMDHENMFWYRQDPGLGLRLIYFSYDVKMKEKGDIPEGYSVSREKKERFSLILESASTNQTSMYLCASSSSGASYEKLFFGSGTQLSVL.

This CDR3 reads CADRQGDNSPLHF. Here the CDR3 DNA reads TGTGCAGACAGACAGGGCGATAATTCACCCCTCCACTTT. The chain is built from TRBV6-1 and TRBJ1-6, with 7 bases matching TRBD1. Per the germline V gene, CDR1 is MNHNS and CDR2 is SASEGT. The CDR3 sequence is 13 residues long.

The rearrangement joins TRBV2 to TRBJ1-6, with D perhaps TRBD1 (5 bases). The CDR3 runs 15 residues. The germline gives CDR1 SNHLY, CDR2 FYNNEI. V gave up 10 bases and J gave up 4 bases, with 17 bases separating them. CDR3 sequence (DNA): TGTGCCACCTCACCTGCGGGGGAATATAATTCACCCCTCCACTTT. This encodes CATSPAGEYNSPLHF.

J is TRBJ2-7 and V is TRBV5-1, with D maybe TRBD1 (7 bases). The CDR3 is 11 residues long. The V end was cut by 4 bases, the J end by 7 bases, with 9 bases between. From germline, CDR1 is SGHRS and CDR2 YFSETQ. In nucleotides, the CDR3 is TGCGCCAGCAGCCAGGGGGGTGAGCAGTACTTC. It specifies CASSQGGEQYF.

Of note for this clone: Mismatch with germline at one junction end may stem from a read error. The chain couples TRBV2 to TRBJ2-3; TRBD1 is a possible D gene (6 bases). The CDR3 has 10 amino acids. Germline CDR1 is SNHLY and CDR2 is FYNNEI. Written as DNA, the CDR3 is TGTGCCAGCAGTGTAGACAGGCAGGATTTT. Translating it yields CASSVDRQDF.

The CDR3, as DNA: TGTGCCAGCAGGATGGGGGGATCTGGAAACACCATATATTTT. As protein: CASRMGGSGNTIYF. The gene calls are TRBV28 and TRBJ1-3; D is possibly TRBD1 (5 bases). Germline CDR1 MDHEN, CDR2 SYDVKM. This CDR3 region has 14 residues. The V end was cut by 6 bases, the J end by 1 base, with 10 bases between.